This T cell receptor beta chain originates from a study of blood T cell repertoires in COVID-19. Germline loops: CDR1 MNHEY, CDR2 SVGAGI. There are 15 residues in the CDR3. The ends were cut back, 0 bases at V and 13 bases at J, with 16 bases in the middle. Authors' processing steps: How many nucleated cells were present was estimated from reference gene primer amplification. TCRdb keeps only in-frame clones here, not all; method: immunoSEQ multiplex PCR. V and J calls and clone size come straight from that table; D and trimming were deduced from the DNA. The data show 200,000 to 300,000 clones, around nine tenths seen once.

This clonotype was sampled from a man aged 25 to 45 with COVID-19, enrolled during active disease. V is TRBV6-5 and J is TRBJ1-6; tentatively, D is TRBD1 (6 bases). The source material was peripheral blood. CDR3 loop: CASSYSKQGEGPLHF. CDR3 bases: TGTGCCAGCAGTTACTCGAAACAGGGTGAGGGCCCCCTCCACTTT.